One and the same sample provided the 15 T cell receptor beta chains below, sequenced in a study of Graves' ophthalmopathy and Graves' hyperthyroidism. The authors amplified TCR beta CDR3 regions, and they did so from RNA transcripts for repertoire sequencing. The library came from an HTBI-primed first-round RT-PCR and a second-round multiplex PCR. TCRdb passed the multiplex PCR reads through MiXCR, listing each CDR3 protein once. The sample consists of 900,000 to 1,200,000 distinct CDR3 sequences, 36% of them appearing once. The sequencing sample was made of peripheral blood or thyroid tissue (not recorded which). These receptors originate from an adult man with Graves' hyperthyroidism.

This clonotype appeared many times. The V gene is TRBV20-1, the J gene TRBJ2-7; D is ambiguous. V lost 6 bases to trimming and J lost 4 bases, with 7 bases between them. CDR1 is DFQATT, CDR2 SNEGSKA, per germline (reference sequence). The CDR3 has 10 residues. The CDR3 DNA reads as TGCAGTGCCGAGTATTACGAGCAGTACTTC. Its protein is CSAEYYEQYF.

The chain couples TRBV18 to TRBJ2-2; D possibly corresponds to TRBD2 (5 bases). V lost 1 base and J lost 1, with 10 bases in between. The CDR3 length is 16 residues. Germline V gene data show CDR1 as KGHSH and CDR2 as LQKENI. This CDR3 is CASSPRFEGNTGELFF. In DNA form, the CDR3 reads TGTGCCAGCTCACCACGGTTTGAGGGGAACACCGGGGAGCTGTTTTTT.

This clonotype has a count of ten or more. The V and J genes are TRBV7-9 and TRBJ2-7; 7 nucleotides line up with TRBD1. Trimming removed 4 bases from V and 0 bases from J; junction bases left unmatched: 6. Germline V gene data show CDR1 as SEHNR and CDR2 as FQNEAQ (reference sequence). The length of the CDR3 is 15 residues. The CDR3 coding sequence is TGTGCCAGCAGCTACGTCCGGGACAGCTCCTACGAGCAGTACTTC. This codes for CASSYVRDSSYEQYF. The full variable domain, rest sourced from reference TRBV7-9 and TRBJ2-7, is DTGVSQNPRHKITKRGQNVTFRCDPISEHNRLYWYRQTLGQGPEFLTYFQNEAQLEKSRLLSDRFSAERPKGSFSTLEIQRTEQGDSAMYLCASSYVRDSSYEQYFGPGTRLTVT.

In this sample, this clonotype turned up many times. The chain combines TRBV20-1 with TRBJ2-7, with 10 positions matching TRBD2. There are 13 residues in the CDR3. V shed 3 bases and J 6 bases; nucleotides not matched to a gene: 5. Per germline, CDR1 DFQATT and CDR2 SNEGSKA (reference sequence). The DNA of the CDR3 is TGCAGTGCTAGTACTAGCGGGAATCTCGAGCAGTACTTC. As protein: CSASTSGNLEQYF.

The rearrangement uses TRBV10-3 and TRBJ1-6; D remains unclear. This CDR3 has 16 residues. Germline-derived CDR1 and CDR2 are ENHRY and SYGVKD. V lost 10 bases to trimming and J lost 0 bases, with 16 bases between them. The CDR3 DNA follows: TGTGCCAGCACGAACACCTCGAGCTCCTATAATTCACCCCTCCACTTT. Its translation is CASTNTSSSYNSPLHF.

The DNA for the CDR3 is TGTGCCACCCGGGGGAGACCGGGAAACACCATATATTTT. Residues: CATRGRPGNTIYF. This chain links TRBV7-2 with TRBJ1-3; D possibly corresponds to TRBD1 (5 bases). Trimming cost V 10 bases and J 4 bases, with 14 bases left between them. The germline V gene has CDR1 SGHTA and CDR2 FQGNSA. The CDR3 runs to 13 residues.

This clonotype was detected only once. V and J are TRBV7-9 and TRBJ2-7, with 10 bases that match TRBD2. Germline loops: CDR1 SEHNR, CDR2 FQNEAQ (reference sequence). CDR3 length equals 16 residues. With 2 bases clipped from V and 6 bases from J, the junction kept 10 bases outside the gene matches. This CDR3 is CASSLYDQRGGSEQYF. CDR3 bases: TGTGCCAGCAGCTTATACGATCAGCGGGGGGGTAGCGAGCAGTACTTC.

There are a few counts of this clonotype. The CDR3 region is CASSERRAETQYF. For the CDR3, the DNA is TGCGCCAGCAGCGAACGACGGGCAGAGACCCAGTACTTC. V is TRBV5-1 and J is TRBJ2-5; D unclear. Germline V gives CDR1 SGHRS, CDR2 YFSETQ. Trimming took off 4 bases at V and 4 bases at J, with 11 bases between the two ends. There are 13 residues in the CDR3. Together with reference TRBV5-1 and TRBJ2-5, the CDR3 gives the full variable domain: KAGVTQTPRYLIKTRGQQVTLSCSPISGHRSVSWYQQTPGQGLQFLFEYFSETQRNKGNFPGRFSGRQFSNSRSEMNVSTLELGDSALYLCASSERRAETQYFGPGTRLLVL.

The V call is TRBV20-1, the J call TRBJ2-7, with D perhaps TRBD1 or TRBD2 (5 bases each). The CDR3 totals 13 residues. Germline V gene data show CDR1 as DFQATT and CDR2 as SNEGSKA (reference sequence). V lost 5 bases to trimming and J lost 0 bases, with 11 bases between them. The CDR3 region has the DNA TGCAGTGCTCGAGGGGATGGCTCCTACGAGCAGTACTTC. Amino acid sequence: CSARGDGSYEQYF.

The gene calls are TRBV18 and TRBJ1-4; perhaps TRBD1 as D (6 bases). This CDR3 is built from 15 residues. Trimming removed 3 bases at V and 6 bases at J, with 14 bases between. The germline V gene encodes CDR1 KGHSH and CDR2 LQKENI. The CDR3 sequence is CASSPGAGTDEKLFF. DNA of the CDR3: TGTGCCAGCTCACCGGGGGCAGGGACGGATGAAAAACTGTTTTTT.

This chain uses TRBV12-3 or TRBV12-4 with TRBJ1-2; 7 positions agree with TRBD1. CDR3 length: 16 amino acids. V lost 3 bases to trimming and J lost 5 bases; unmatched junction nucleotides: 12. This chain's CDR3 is CASSFSPTGTPYGYTF. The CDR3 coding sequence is TGTGCCAGCAGTTTTTCCCCGACAGGGACCCCGTATGGCTACACCTTC.

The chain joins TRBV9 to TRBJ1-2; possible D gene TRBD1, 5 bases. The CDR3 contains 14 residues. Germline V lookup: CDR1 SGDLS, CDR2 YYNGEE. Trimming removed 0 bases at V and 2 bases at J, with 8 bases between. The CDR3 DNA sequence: TGTGCCAGCAGCGTAGTGGGGGAGAACTATGGCTACACCTTC. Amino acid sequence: CASSVVGENYGYTF.

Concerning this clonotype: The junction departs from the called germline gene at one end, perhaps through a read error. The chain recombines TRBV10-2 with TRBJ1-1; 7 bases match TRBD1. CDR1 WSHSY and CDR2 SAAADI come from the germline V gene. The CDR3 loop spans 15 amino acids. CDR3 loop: CASSPGDSLNTEAFF. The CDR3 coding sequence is TGTGCCAGCAGCCCAGGGGACAGCTTGAACACTGAAGCTTTCTTT.

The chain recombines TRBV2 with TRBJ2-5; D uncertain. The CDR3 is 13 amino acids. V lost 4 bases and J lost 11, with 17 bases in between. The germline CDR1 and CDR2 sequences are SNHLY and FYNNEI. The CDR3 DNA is TGTGCCAGCAGTGGGGGAAAAACAGATACGCAGTACTTC. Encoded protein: CASSGGKTDTQYF.

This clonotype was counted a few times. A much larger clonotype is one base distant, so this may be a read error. CDR3: CSRKASSYEQYF. The CDR3 coding sequence is TGCAGCCGTAAGGCGAGCTCCTACGAGCAGTACTTC. The chain uses TRBV29-1 and TRBJ2-7; D not resolved. This CDR3 spans 12 amino acids. V lost 8 bases to trimming and J lost 0 bases, with 11 bases between them. Germline CDR1 and CDR2: SQVTM and ANQGSEA.